This T cell receptor beta chain was sequenced for a study of glioma-infiltrating T cells after dendritic cell vaccination. Overall study: Glioblastoma patients came from Phase I and II dendritic cell vaccination trials.

Primers: 60 V beta forward and 13 J beta reverse. Measured with immunoSEQ multiplex PCR; TCRdb has only the in-frame clones, and not every one. The data hold about 110,000 clones, with 90% observed a single time. Time point: after dendritic cell vaccination, including at tumor progression/relapse. Blood PBMC samples: pre-vaccination, two weeks post third vaccination, and at tumor progression. V shed 7 bases, J shed 1 base, and the junction held 5 bases outside the gene matches. This CDR3 comprises 14 residues. Per germline, CDR1 SNHLY and CDR2 FYNNEI. J is TRBJ1-1 and V is TRBV2; 8 bases are a match to TRBD1. The TCR was taken from a human donor with glioblastoma. Sequencing was performed on blood, taken after dendritic cell vaccination. CDR3 DNA sequence: TGTGCCAGCATTTTAGGGACAGGGAACACTGAAGCTTTCTTT. Protein product: CASILGTGNTEAFF.